This TCR beta chain is drawn from a study of Ad26.COV2.S vaccination and SARS-CoV-2 variants. Findings of the study overall: With respect to non-spike TCR breadth, vaccine and placebo recipients were similar. An underestimation of total T cell responses may have resulted from the TCR breadth and depth analyses.

Treatment in this sample: 15 to 20 received Ad26.COV2.S at low or high dose, single or two shots; 5 received placebo; per-sample allocation not given. Sampling took place 63 days after the first vaccine or placebo injection. The V and J ends lost 6 bases and 2 bases respectively, with 16 bases between them. The germline gives CDR1 LNHDA, CDR2 SQIVND (reference sequence). CDR3 length: 15 residues. Sequencing was performed with immunoSEQ multiplex PCR; in TCRdb, only in-frame clones are kept and a portion is missing. The data hold some 240,000 clones, with roughly 87% observed a single time. As for this clone: What it binds is not known.

The sample in question was peripheral blood, obtained in a trial of Ad26.COV2.S vaccine versus placebo. The sequence was obtained from a person between 18 and 65 years old who received the Ad26.COV2.S COVID-19 vaccine or a placebo. V and J are TRBV19 and TRBJ1-1, with D perhaps matching TRBD1 (5 bases). CDR3 nucleotide sequence: TGTGCCAGTAGCCACCCCGACAGACCCAACACTGAAGCTTTCTTT. This gives the protein CASSHPDRPNTEAFF.